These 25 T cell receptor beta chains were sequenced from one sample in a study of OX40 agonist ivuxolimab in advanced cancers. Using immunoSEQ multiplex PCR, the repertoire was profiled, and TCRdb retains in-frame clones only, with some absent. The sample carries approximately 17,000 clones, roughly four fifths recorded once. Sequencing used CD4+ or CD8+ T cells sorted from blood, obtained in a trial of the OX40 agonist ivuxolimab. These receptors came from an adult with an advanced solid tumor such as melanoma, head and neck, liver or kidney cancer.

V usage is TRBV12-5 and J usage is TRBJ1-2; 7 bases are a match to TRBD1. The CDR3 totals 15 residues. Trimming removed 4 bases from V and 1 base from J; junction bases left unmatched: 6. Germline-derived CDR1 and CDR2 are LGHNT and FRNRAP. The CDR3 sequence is CASGSETGINYGYTF. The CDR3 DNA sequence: TGTGCTAGTGGTTCCGAGACAGGGATTAACTATGGCTACACCTTC.

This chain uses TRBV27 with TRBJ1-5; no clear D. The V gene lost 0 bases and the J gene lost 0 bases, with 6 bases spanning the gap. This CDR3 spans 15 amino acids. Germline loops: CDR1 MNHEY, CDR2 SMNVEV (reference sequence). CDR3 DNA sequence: TGTGCCAGCAGTTTATCTCTTTATAGCAATCAGCCCCAGCATTTT. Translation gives CASSLSLYSNQPQHF.

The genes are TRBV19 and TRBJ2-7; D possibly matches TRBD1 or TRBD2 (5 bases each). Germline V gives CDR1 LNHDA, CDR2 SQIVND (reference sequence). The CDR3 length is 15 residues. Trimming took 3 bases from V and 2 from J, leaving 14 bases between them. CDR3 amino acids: CASSMVDGTPYEQYF. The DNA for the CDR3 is TGTGCCAGTAGTATGGTGGATGGGACCCCCTACGAGCAGTACTTC.

CDR3 amino acids: CASSLQNTEAFF. In DNA form, the CDR3 reads TGCGCCAGCAGCCTACAGAACACTGAAGCTTTCTTT. The gene calls are TRBV10-2 and TRBJ1-1; D gene uncertain. Trimming stripped 6 bases from V and 1 base from J, with 6 bases between. The CDR3 is made up of 12 amino acids. Germline V lookup: CDR1 WSHSY, CDR2 SAAADI.

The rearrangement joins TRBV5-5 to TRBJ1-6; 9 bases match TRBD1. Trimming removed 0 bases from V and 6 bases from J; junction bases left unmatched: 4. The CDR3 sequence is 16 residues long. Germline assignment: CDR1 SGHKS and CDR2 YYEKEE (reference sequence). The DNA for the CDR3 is TGTGCCAGCAGCTTGGTGGGACAGGGTTTTAATTCACCCCTCCACTTT. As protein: CASSLVGQGFNSPLHF. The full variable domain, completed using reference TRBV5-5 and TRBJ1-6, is DAGVTQSPTHLIKTRGQQVTLRCSPISGHKSVSWYQQVLGQGPQFIFQYYEKEERGRGNFPDRFSARQFPNYSSELNVNALLLGDSALYLCASSLVGQGFNSPLHFGNGTRLTVT.

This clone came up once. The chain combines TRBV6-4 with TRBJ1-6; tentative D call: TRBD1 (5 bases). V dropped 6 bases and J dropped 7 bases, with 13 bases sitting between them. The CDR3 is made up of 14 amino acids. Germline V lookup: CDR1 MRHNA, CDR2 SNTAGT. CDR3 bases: TGTGCCAGCAGCTTAGCGCGGGACAATTCACCCCTCCACTTT. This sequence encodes CASSLARDNSPLHF.

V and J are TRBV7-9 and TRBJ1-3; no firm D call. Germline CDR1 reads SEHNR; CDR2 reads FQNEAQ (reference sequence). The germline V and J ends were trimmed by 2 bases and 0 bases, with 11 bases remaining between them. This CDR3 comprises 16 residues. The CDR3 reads CASSLSESGSGNTIYF. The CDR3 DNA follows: TGTGCCAGCAGCTTATCGGAATCGGGCTCTGGAAACACCATATATTTT.

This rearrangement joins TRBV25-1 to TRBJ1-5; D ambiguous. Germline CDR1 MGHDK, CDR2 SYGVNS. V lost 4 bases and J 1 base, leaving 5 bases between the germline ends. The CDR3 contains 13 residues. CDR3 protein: CASSVGSNQPQHF. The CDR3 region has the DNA TGTGCCAGCAGTGTTGGCAGCAATCAGCCCCAGCATTTT.

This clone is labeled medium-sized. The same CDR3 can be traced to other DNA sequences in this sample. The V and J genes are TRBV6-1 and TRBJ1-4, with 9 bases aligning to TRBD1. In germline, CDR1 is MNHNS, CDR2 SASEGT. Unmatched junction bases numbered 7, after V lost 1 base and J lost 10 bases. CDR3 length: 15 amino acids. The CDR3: CASSEEPGQGGKLFF. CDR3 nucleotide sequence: TGTGCCAGCAGTGAAGAGCCGGGACAGGGAGGAAAACTGTTTTTT.

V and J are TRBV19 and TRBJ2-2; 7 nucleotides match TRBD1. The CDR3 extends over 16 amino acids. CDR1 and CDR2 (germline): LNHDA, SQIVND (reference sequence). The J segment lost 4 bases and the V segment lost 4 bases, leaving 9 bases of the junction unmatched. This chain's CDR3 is CASSRGGRRGTGELFF. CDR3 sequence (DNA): TGTGCCAGTAGTAGAGGGGGCCGTCGTGGCACCGGGGAGCTGTTTTTT.

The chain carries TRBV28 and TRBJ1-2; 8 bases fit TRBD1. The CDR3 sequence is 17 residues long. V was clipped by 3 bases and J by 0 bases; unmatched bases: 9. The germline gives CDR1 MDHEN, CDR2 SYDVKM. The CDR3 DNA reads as TGTGCCAGCAGTTTGGTCGGGACACAGGGGGCTAACTATGGCTACACCTTC. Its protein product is CASSLVGTQGANYGYTF.

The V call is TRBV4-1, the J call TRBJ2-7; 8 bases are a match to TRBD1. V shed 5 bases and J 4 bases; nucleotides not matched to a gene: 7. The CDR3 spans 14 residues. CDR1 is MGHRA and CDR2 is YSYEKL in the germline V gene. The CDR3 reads CASSTRTGPYEQYF. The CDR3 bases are TGCGCCAGCAGCACCAGGACAGGGCCTTACGAGCAGTACTTC.

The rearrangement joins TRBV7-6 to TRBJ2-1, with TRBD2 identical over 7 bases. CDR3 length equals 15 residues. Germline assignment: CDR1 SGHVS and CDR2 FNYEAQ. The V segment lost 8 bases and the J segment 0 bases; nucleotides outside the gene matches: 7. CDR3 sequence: CASGSGARSYNEQFF. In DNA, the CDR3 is TGTGCCAGCGGCAGCGGGGCGCGCTCCTACAATGAGCAGTTCTTC.

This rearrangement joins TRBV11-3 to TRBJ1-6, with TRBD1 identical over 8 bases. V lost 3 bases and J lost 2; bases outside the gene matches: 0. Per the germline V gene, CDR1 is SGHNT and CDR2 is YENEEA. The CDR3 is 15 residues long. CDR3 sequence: CASSLTGAYNSPLHF. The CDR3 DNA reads TGTGCCAGCAGCTTGACAGGGGCCTATAATTCACCCCTCCACTTT. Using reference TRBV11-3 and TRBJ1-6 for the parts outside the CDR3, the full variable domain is EAGVVQSPRYKIIEKKQPVAFWCNPISGHNTLYWYLQNLGQGPELLIRYENEEAVDDSQLPKDRFSAERLKGVDSTLKIQPAELGDSAVYLCASSLTGAYNSPLHFGNGTRLTVT.

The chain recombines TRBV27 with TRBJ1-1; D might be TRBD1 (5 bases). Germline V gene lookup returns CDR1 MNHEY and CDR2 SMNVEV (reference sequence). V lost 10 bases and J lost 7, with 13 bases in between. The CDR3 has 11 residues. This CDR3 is CATIGGYEAFF. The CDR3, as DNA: TGTGCCACAATCGGGGGGTATGAAGCTTTCTTT.

The CDR3 sequence is CASSGGNSYEQYF. The CDR3 DNA reads as TGCGCCAGCAGCGGGGGGAACTCCTACGAGCAGTACTTC. This chain joins TRBV4-1 and TRBJ2-7; D possibly corresponds to TRBD2 (6 bases). Germline CDR1 reads MGHRA; CDR2 reads YSYEKL. The CDR3 runs to 13 residues. V was clipped by 5 bases and J by 0 bases, with 8 bases between them.

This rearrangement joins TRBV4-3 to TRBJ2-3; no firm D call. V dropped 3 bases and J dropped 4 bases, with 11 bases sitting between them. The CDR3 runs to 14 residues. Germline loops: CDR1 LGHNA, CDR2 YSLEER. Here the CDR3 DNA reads TGCGCCAGCAGCCACCTTGCTCGCGCAGATACGCAGTATTTT. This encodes CASSHLARADTQYF.

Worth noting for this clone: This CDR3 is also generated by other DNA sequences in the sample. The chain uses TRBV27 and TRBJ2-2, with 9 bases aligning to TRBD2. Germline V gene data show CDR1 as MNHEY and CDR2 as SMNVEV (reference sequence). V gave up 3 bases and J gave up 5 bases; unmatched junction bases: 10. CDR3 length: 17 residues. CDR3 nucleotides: TGTGCCAGCAGTTTGGGGGGCGGCGGGGGGGGAACCGGGGAGCTGTTTTTT. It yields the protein CASSLGGGGGGTGELFF.

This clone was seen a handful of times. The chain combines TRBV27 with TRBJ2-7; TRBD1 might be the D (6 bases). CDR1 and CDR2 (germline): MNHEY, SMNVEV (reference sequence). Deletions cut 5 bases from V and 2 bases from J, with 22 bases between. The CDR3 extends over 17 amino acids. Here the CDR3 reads CASSPNRVSTATYEQYF. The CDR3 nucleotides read TGTGCCAGCAGTCCAAACAGGGTCTCGACGGCCACCTACGAGCAGTACTTC.

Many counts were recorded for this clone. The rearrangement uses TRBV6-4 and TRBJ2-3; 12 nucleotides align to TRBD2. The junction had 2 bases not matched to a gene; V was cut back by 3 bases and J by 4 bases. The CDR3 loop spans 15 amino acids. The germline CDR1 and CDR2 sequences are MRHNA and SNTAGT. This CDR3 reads CASSESSGGADTQYF. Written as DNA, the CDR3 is TGTGCCAGCAGTGAATCTAGCGGGGGGGCAGATACGCAGTATTTT.

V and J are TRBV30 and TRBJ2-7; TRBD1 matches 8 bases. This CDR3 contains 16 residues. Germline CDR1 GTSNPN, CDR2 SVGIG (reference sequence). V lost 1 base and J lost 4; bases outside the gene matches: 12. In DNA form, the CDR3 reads TGTGCCTGGAGTGATTCAGGGGGCCTTTCACTATACGAGCAGTACTTC. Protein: CAWSDSGGLSLYEQYF.

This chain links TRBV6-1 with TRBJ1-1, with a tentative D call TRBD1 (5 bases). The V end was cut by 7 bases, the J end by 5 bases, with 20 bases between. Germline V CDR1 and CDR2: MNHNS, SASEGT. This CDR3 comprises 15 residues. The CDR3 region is CASTHGGYIRTEAFF. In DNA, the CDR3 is TGTGCCAGCACCCATGGGGGGTACATACGGACTGAAGCTTTCTTT.

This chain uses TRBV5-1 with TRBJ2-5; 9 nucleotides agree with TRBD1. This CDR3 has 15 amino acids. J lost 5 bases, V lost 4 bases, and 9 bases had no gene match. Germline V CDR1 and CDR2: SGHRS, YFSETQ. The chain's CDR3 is CASSPLQGAVETQYF. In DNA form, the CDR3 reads TGCGCCAGCAGCCCCCTACAGGGGGCGGTGGAGACCCAGTACTTC.

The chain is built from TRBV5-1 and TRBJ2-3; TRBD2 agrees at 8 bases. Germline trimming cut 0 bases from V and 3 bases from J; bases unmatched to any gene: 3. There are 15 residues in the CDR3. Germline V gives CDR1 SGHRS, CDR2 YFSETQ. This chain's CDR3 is CASSLALAVTDTQYF. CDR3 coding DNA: TGCGCCAGCAGCTTGGCACTAGCGGTGACAGATACGCAGTATTTT.

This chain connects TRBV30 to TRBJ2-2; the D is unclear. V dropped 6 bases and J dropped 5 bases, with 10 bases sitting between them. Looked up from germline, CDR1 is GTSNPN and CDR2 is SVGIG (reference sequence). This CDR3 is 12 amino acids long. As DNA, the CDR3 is TGTGCCTGCCTTAGGGTTACCGGGGAGCTGTTTTTT. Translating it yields CACLRVTGELFF.